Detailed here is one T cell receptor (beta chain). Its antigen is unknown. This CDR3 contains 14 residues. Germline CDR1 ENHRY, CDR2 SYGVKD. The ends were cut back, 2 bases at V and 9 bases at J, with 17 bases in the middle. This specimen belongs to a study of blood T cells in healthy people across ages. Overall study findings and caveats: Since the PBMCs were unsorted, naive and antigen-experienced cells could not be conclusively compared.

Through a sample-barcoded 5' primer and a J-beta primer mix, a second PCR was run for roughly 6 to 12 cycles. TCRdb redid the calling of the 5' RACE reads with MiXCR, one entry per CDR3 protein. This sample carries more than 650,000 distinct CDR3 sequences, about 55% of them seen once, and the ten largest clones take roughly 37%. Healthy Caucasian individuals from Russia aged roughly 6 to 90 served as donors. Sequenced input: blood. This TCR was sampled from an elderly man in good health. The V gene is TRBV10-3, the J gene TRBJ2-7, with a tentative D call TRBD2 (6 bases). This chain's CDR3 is CAISESLGPRGQYF. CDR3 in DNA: TGTGCCATCAGTGAGAGCCTAGGCCCGCGGGGGCAGTACTTC.